This T cell receptor gamma chain was sequenced for a study of Vδ1+ human thymocytes. RNA was extracted from the cells and then reverse transcribed. Multiplex PCR used pooled V-gene forward primers and a constant-region reverse primer to amplify CDR3s. TCRdb re-called clones from the multiplex PCR reads using CATT. The sample includes more than 9,000 gamma-chain clones, roughly 45% of them seen just once. Alphabeta T cells were depleted, then CD3+ Vdelta1+ Vdelta2- thymocytes were FACS-sorted. Between about 96% and 99.6% of sorted thymocytes were Vdelta1+. Germline CDR1 and CDR2: VTNTFY and YDVSTARD (reference sequence). After removal of 0 bases from V and 12 bases from J, the junction contained 5 bases not matched to a gene. CDR3 size: 11 residues. Broader study findings: Around a fifth of thymic delta-chain sequences were Vdelta2, with few Vdelta3, unlike blood Vdelta1+ controls. Bulk data may be misread because of unexpected Vdelta2 sequences. In the thymus, TRG and TRD repertoires looked highly polyclonal with Gaussian CDR3 lengths.

In this sample, this clone turned up a few times. The antigen is unknown. The sample was Vdelta1+ gamma-delta thymocytes from the thymus. The sample's subset: FACS-sorted CD3+ TCRalphabeta- TCRVdelta1+ TCRVdelta2- thymocytes. This clonotype originated in a boy less than two years old who had congenital heart surgery. V and J are TRGV3 and TRGJ1 or TRGJ2. CDR3 sequence: CATWDRRAKLF. In DNA form, the CDR3 reads TGTGCCACCTGGGACAGGCGGGCGAAACTCTTT.